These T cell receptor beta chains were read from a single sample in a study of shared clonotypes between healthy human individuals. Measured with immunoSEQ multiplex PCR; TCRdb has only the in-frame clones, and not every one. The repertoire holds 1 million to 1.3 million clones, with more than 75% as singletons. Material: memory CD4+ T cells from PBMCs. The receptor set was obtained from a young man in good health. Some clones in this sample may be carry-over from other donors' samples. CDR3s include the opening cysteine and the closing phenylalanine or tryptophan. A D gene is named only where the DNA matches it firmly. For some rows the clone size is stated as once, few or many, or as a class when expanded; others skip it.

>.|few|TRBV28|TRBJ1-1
CASSAILGEAFF
TGTGCCAGCAGTGCCATTCTCGGTGAAGCTTTCTTT
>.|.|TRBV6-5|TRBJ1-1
CASSYGRGNTEAFF
TGTGCCAGCAGTTACGGTCGGGGAAACACTGAAGCTTTCTTT
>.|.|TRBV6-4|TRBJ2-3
CASSDSLGEGLDTQYF
TGTGCCAGCAGTGACTCGCTAGGGGAAGGATTAGATACGCAGTATTTT
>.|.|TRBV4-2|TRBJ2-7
CASSQVGLGEQYF
TGTGCCAGCAGCCAAGTTGGGCTTGGCGAGCAGTACTTC
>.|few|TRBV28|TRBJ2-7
CASSLRVYQKQYF
TGTGCCAGCAGTTTACGTGTCTACCAAAAGCAGTACTTC
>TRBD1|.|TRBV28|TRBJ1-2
CASSRGQGNYGYTF
TGTGCCAGCAGTAGAGGACAGGGGAACTATGGCTACACCTTC
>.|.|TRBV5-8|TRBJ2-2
CASSARGVAGELFF
TGTGCCAGCAGCGCACGAGGGGTCGCCGGGGAGCTGTTTTTT
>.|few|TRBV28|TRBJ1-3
CASSSRGRGTGNTIYF
TGTGCCAGCAGTTCTAGGGGCAGGGGCACTGGAAACACCATATATTTT
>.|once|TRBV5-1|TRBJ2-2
CASSPRVNTGELFF
TGCGCCAGCAGCCCAAGGGTGAACACCGGGGAGCTGTTTTTT
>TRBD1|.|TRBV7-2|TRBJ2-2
CASSPRTGSSGELFF
TGTGCCAGCAGCCCGCGGACAGGGTCGAGCGGGGAGCTGTTTTTT
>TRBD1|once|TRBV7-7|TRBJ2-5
CASSPRQGETQYF
TGTGCCAGCAGCCCACGACAGGGAGAGACCCAGTACTTC
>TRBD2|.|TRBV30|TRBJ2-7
CAWSVRQREGRREQYF
TGTGCCTGGAGTGTTCGGCAGCGGGAGGGCCGGAGGGAGCAGTACTTC
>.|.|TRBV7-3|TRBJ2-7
CASSLGSWSEQYF
TGTGCCAGCAGCTTAGGTTCCTGGAGCGAGCAGTACTTC
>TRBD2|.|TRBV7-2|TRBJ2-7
CASSLRLAGSPTYEQYF
TGTGCCAGCAGCTTAAGGCTAGCGGGGAGCCCGACCTACGAGCAGTACTTC
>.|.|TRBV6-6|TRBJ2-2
CASSYSGQRNTGELFF
TGTGCCAGCAGTTACTCGGGACAAAGGAACACCGGGGAGCTGTTTTTT
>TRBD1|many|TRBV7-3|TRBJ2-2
CASSLEGTVVNTGELFF
TGTGCCAGCAGCTTAGAAGGGACAGTAGTGAACACCGGGGAGCTGTTTTTT
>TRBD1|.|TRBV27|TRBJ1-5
CASSLGTGAAQPQHF
TGTGCCAGCAGTCTGGGGACAGGGGCGGCTCAGCCCCAGCATTTT
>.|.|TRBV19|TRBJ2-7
CASRGGKSSYEQYF
TGTGCCAGTAGGGGCGGCAAAAGCTCCTACGAGCAGTACTTC
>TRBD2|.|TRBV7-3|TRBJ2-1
CASSLSLAGDHNEQFF
TGTGCCAGCAGCTTATCCCTAGCGGGAGATCACAATGAGCAGTTCTTC
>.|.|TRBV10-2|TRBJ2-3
CASSEWSRALASPTDTQYF
TGCGCCAGCAGTGAGTGGAGTCGGGCGCTAGCTTCTCCCACAGATACGCAGTATTTT
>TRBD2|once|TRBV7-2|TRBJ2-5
CASSLGLAGGPSETQYF
TGTGCCAGCAGCTTAGGACTAGCGGGAGGGCCCTCGGAGACCCAGTACTTC
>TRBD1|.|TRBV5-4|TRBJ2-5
CASSSQGQAETQYF
TGTGCCAGCAGCTCACAGGGACAGGCAGAGACCCAGTACTTC
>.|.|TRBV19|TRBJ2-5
CASSQDRNQETQYF
TGTGCCAGTAGCCAAGACAGGAATCAAGAGACCCAGTACTTC
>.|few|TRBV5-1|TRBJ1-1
CASREPGGTEAFF
TGCGCCAGCAGGGAACCCGGGGGTACTGAAGCTTTCTTT
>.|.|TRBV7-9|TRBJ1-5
CASSSTASGGPQHF
TGTGCCAGCAGCTCAACAGCGAGCGGGGGGCCCCAGCATTTT
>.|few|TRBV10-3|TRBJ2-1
CAISEYNEQFF
TGTGCCATCAGTGAGTACAATGAGCAGTTCTTC
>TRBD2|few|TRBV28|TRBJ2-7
CASSDSGKQNEQYF
TGTGCCAGCAGTGATAGCGGGAAACAGAACGAGCAGTACTTC
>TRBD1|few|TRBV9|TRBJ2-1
CASSGGQGTVGEQFF
TGTGCCAGCAGCGGGGGACAGGGAACAGTCGGTGAGCAGTTCTTC
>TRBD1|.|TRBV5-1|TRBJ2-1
CASSLQGAGDEQFF
TGCGCCAGCAGCCTACAGGGGGCCGGGGATGAGCAGTTCTTC
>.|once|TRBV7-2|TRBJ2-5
CASSLDAGLGTQYF
TGTGCCAGCAGCTTAGATGCAGGCCTGGGGACCCAGTACTTC
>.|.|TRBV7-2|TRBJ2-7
CASSLVRFPTYEQYF
TGTGCCAGCAGCTTAGTTCGATTTCCTACCTACGAGCAGTACTTC
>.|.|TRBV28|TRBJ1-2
CASSWGARYGYTF
TGTGCCAGCAGTTGGGGGGCGCGCTATGGCTACACCTTC
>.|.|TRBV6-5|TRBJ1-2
CASSYSAANYGYTF
TGTGCCAGCAGTTACTCGGCGGCTAACTATGGCTACACCTTC
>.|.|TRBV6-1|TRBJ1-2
CASSESGVYGYTF
TGTGCCAGCAGTGAGTCAGGGGTCTATGGCTACACCTTC
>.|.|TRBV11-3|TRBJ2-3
CASRRGLGTDTQYF
TGTGCCAGCAGGAGGGGCCTTGGCACAGATACGCAGTATTTT
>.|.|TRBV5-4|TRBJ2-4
CASSLGGASLDIQYF
TGTGCCAGCAGCTTGGGGGGGGCTAGTCTGGACATTCAGTACTTC
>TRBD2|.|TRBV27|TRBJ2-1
CASSPLSGRGSYNEQFF
TGTGCCAGCAGTCCCCTTAGCGGGAGGGGCTCCTACAATGAGCAGTTCTTC
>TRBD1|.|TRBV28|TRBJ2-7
CASTLTGNPEQYF
TGTGCCAGCACTTTGACAGGGAACCCCGAGCAGTACTTC
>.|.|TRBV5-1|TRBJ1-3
CASSLARGSGNTIYF
TGCGCCAGCAGCTTGGCGAGGGGGTCTGGAAACACCATATATTTT
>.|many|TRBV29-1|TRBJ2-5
CSVELRTQETQYF
TGCAGCGTTGAACTCAGGACCCAAGAGACCCAGTACTTC
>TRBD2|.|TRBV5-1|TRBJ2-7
CASSLTGTSGYEQYF
TGCGCCAGCAGCCTTACCGGGACTAGCGGATACGAGCAGTACTTC
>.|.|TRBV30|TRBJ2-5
CAWSATRSFKEIAQYF
TGTGCCTGGAGTGCCACTCGATCTTTTAAGGAGATAGCCCAGTACTTC
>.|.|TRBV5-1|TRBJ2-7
CASSLNGQSSYEQYF
TGCGCCAGCAGCTTGAACGGGCAGAGCTCCTACGAGCAGTACTTC
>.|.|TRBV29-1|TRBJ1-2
CSTSENYGYTF
TGCAGCACCTCGGAAAACTATGGCTACACCTTC
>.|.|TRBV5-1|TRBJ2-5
CASSPGQLGGETQYF
TGCGCCAGCAGCCCGGGACAACTAGGAGGGGAGACCCAGTACTTC
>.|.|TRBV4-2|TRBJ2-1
CASSQELPDLQFF
TGTGCCAGCAGCCAAGAGCTGCCCGACCTGCAGTTCTTC
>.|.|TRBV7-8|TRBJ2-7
CASSHEVGYEQYF
TGTGCCAGCAGCCACGAGGTGGGCTACGAGCAGTACTTC